This record covers a single TCR beta chain. Its antigen remains undetermined. No base quality values were provided; no much bigger clone lies one nucleotide off. This entry comes from a study of technical replicates of blood from several donors (dated by TCRdb to 2015 to 2018). Inclusive of the bounding cysteine and phenylalanine, the CDR3 is 14 residues long. The CDR3 DNA has 42 bases and is translated from base 1. Looking up the germline V gene (reference sequence) yields CDR1 GTSNPN and CDR2 SVGIG. Trimming removed 6 bases from V and 8 bases from J; the gene matches leave 9 bases unexplained. The library was generated by the immunoSEQ multiplex PCR assay. TCRdb provides this immuneACCESS table in a form limited to in-frame rearrangements. Some clones are lacking; in checked studies, under half of them reflect an unresolved V gene, and why the rest are absent is not known. For this sample the table gives approximately 41,000 clones, of which approximately 96% were detected only once. The leading ten clones occupy 0.35% to 0.4% of the sample.

Sequenced: T cells isolated from PBMCs. This clonotype was sampled from a human donor in good health. This sequence uses TRBV30 and TRBJ2-1; TRBD2 matches 11 bases in the middle. The CDR3 amino acid sequence is: CACSGTSGGHEQFF. The DNA is TGTGCCTGCTCCGGGACTAGCGGAGGCCATGAGCAGTTCTTC.